This T cell receptor (beta chain) was identified during a study of CD4 T cells in relation to SARS-CoV-2 and coronaviruses. Study context: TCR beta CDR3s were sequenced after roughly ten-day antigen culture of PBMCs.

Method: immunoSEQ multiplex PCR; TCRdb's copy keeps in-frame clones and lacks some. This sample yields 11,000 or so clones, of which roughly 80% are seen a single time; roughly 13% belongs to the top ten. Before the COVID-19 pandemic, during about 2010-2019, CD4+ T cells were taken from unexposed donors. After roughly ten days of culture, CD4+ T cells were isolated. In the case of this clone: Its antigen is still unknown.

The sample was CD4+ T cells from PBMCs, cultured in vitro. This TCR came from a human donor in good health.

The DNA of the CDR3 is TGTGCTAGTGGTTCCACCCTCCAGGGGAGGCGTCAGCCCCAGCATTTT. Translating it yields CASGSTLQGRRQPQHF. The genes are TRBV12-5 and TRBJ1-5; the D gene is possibly TRBD1 (6 bases). The V end was cut by 4 bases, the J end by 6 bases, with 19 bases between. This CDR3 is built from 16 residues. Germline V gives CDR1 LGHNT, CDR2 FRNRAP.